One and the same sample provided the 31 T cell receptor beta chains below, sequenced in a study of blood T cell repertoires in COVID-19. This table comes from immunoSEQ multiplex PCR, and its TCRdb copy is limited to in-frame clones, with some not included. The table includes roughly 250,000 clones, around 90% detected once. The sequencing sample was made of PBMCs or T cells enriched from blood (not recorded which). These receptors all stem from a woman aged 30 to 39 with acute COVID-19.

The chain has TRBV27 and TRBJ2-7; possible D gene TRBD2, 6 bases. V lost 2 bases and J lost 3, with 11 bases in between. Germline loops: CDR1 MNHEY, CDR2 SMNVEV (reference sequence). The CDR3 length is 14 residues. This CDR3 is CASSLNGGNYEQYF. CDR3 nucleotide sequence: TGTGCCAGCAGTTTAAATGGGGGGAACTACGAGCAGTACTTC.

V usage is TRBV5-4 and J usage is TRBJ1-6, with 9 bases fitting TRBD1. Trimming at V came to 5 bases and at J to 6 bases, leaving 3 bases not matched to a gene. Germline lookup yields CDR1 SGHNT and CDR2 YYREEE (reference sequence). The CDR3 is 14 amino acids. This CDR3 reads CASRDRGTNSPLHF. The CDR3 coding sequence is TGTGCCAGCAGGGACAGGGGTACTAATTCACCCCTCCACTTT.

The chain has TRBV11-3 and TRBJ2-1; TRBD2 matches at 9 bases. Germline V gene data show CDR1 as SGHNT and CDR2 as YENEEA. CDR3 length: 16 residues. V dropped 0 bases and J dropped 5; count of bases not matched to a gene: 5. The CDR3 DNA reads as TGTGCCAGCAGCTTAGAAGGCGGGGGGGATCACAATGAGCAGTTCTTC. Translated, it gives CASSLEGGGDHNEQFF.

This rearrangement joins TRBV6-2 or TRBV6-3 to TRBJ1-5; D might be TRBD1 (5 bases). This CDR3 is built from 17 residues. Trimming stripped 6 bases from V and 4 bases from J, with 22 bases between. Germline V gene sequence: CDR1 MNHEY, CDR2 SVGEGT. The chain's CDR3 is CASSRPRAKLLNQPQHF. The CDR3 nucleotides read TGTGCCAGCAGCCGCCCCAGGGCAAAACTGCTAAATCAGCCCCAGCATTTT.

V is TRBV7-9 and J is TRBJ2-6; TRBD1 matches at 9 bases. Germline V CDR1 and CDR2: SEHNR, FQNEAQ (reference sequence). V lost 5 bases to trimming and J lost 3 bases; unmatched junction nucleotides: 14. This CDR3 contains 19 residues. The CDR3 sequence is CASSRPGQGISLGANVLTF. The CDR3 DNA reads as TGTGCCAGCAGCCGGCCGGGACAGGGTATATCCCTTGGGGCCAACGTCCTGACTTTC.

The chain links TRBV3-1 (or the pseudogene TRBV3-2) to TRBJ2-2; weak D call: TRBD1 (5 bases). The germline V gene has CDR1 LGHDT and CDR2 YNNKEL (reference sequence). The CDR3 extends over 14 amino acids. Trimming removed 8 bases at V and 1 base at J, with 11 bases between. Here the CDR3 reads CASPYRWNTGELFF. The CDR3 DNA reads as TGTGCCAGCCCTTACAGGTGGAACACCGGGGAGCTGTTTTTT.

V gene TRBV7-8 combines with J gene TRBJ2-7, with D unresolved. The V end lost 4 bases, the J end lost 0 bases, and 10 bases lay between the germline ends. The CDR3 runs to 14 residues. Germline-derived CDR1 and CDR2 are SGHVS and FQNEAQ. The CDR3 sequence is CASSYRESSYEQYF. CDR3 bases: TGTGCCAGCAGCTACCGTGAGAGCTCCTACGAGCAGTACTTC.

The CDR3 bases are TGTGCCAGCAGTGAAGTAAGGGACAGGGATACTGAAGCTTTCTTT. It translates to CASSEVRDRDTEAFF. The chain couples TRBV6-1 to TRBJ1-1, with 9 bases that match TRBD1. The CDR3 has 15 residues. Germline-derived CDR1 and CDR2 are MNHNS and SASEGT. V shed 1 base, J shed 5 bases, and the junction held 5 bases outside the gene matches.

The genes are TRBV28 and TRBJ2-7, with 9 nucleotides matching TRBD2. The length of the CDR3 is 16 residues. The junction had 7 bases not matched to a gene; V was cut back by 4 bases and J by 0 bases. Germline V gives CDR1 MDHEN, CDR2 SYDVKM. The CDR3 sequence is CASSSVAGGGSYEQYF. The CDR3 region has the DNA TGTGCCAGCAGTTCCGTCGCGGGAGGGGGCTCCTACGAGCAGTACTTC. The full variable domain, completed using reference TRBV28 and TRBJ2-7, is DVKVTQSSRYLVKRTGEKVFLECVQDMDHENMFWYRQDPGLGLRLIYFSYDVKMKEKGDIPEGYSVSREKKERFSLILESASTNQTSMYLCASSSVAGGGSYEQYFGPGTRLTVT.

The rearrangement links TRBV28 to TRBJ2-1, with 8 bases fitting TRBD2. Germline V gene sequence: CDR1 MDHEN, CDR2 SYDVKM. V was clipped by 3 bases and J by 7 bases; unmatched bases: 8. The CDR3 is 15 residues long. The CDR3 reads CASSFSGLGPNEQFF. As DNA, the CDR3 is TGTGCCAGCAGTTTCTCGGGACTAGGTCCGAATGAGCAGTTCTTC.

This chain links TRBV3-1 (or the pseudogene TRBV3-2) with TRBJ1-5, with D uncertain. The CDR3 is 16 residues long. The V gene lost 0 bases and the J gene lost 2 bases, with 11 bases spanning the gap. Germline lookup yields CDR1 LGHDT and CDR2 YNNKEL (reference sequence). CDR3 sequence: CASSQDPGKGNQPQHF. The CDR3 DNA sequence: TGTGCCAGCAGCCAAGATCCGGGGAAGGGCAATCAGCCCCAGCATTTT.

In nucleotides, the CDR3 is TGCAGCGTTGAGGGACTAGCGGACTTCGGCCCCTACGAGCAGTACTTC. Its protein product is CSVEGLADFGPYEQYF. The V and J genes are TRBV29-1 and TRBJ2-7; 11 nucleotides match TRBD2. This CDR3 is 16 amino acids long. The junction had 9 bases not matched to a gene; V was cut back by 3 bases and J by 2 bases. Germline values: CDR1 SQVTM, CDR2 ANQGSEA.

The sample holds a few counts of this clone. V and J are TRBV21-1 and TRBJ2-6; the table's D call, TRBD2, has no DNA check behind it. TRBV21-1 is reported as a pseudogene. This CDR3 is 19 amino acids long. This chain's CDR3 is CASSKVTTHPFSGANVLTF. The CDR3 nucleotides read TGTGCCAGCAGCAAAGTCACCACTCATCCCTTCTCTGGGGCCAACGTCCTGACTTTC.

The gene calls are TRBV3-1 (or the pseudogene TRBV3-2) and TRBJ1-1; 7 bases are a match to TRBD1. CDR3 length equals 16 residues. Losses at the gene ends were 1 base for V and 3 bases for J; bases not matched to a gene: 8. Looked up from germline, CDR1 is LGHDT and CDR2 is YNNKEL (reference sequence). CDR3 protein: CASSQAVSRGYTEAFF. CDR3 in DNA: TGTGCCAGCAGCCAAGCGGTTTCCAGGGGGTACACTGAAGCTTTCTTT.

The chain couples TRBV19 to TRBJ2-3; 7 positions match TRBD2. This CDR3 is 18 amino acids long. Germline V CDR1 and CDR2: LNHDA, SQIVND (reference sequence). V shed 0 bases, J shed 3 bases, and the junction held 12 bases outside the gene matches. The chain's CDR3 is CASSIDYGASGETDTQYF. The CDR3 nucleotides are TGTGCCAGTAGTATAGACTATGGGGCTAGCGGTGAAACAGATACGCAGTATTTT.

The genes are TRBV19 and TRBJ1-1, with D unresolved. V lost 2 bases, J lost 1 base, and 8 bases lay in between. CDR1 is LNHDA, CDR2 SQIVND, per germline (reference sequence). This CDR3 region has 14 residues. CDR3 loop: CASSIWARNTEAFF. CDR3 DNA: TGTGCCAGTAGTATATGGGCGCGGAACACTGAAGCTTTCTTT. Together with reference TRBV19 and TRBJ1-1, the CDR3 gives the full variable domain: DGGITQSPKYLFRKEGQNVTLSCEQNLNHDAMYWYRQDPGQGLRLIYYSQIVNDFQKGDIAEGYSVSREKKESFPLTVTSAQKNPTAFYLCASSIWARNTEAFFGQGTRLTVV.

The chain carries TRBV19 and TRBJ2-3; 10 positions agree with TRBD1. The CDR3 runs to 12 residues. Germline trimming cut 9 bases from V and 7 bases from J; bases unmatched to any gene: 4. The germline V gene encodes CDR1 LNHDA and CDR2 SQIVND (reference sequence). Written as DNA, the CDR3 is TGTGCCAGCACGGGACAGGGGCATACGCAGTATTTT. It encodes CASTGQGHTQYF. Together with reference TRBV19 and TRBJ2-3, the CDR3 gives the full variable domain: DGGITQSPKYLFRKEGQNVTLSCEQNLNHDAMYWYRQDPGQGLRLIYYSQIVNDFQKGDIAEGYSVSREKKESFPLTVTSAQKNPTAFYLCASTGQGHTQYFGPGTRLTVL.

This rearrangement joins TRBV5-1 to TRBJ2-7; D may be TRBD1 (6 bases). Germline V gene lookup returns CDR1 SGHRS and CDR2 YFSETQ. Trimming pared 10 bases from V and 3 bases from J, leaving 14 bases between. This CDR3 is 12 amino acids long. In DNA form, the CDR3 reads TGCGCCTCCCAGGAAGGGGGCTACGAGCAGTACTTC. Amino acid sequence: CASQEGGYEQYF.

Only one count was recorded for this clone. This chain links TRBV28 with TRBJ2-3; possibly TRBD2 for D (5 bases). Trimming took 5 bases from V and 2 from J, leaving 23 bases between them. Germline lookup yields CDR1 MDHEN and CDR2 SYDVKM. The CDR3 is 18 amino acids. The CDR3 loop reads CASSPFGESQRDTDTQYF. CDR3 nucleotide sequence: TGTGCCAGCAGTCCCTTTGGGGAGTCTCAAAGGGACACAGATACGCAGTATTTT.

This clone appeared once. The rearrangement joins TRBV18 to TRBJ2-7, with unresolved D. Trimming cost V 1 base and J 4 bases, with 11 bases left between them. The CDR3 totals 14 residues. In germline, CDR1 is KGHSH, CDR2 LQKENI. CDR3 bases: TGTGCCAGCTCACCACTCCCAGATCCGTACGAGCAGTACTTC. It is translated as CASSPLPDPYEQYF. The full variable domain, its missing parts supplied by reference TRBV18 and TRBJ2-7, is NAGVMQNPRHLVRRRGQEARLRCSPMKGHSHVYWYRQLPEEGLKFMVYLQKENIIDESGMPKERFSAEFPKEGPSILRIQQVVRGDSAAYFCASSPLPDPYEQYFGPGTRLTVT.

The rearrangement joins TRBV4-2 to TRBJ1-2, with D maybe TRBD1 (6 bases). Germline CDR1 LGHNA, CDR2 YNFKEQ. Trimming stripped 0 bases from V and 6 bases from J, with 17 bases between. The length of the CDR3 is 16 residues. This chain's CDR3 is CASSQDLLGHRDGYTF. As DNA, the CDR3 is TGTGCCAGCAGCCAAGACCTGTTGGGACACCGTGATGGCTACACCTTC.

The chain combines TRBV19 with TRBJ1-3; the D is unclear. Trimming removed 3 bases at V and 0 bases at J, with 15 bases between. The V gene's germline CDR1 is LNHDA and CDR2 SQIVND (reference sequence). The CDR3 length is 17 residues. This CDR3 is CASSMNSAASSGNTIYF. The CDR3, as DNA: TGTGCCAGTAGTATGAATAGTGCCGCAAGCTCTGGAAACACCATATATTTT.

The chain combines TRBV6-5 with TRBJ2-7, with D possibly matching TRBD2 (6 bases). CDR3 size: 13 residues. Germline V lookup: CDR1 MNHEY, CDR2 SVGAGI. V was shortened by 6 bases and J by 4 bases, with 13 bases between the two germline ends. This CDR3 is CASRLGLEYEQYF. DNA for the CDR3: TGTGCCAGCAGGCTGGGACTCGAGTACGAGCAGTACTTC.

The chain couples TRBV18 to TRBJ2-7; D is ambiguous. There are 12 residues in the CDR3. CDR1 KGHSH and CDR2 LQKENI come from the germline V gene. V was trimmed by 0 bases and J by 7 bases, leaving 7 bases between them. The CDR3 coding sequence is TGTGCCAGCTCACCACCCTCTAGGGAGCAGTACTTC. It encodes CASSPPSREQYF.

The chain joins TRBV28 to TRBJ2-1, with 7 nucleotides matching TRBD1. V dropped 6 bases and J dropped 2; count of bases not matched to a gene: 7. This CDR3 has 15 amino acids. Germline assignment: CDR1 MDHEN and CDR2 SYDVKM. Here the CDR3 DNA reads TGTGCCAGCAGCATACAGGGGAGAACCTACAATGAGCAGTTCTTC. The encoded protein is CASSIQGRTYNEQFF.

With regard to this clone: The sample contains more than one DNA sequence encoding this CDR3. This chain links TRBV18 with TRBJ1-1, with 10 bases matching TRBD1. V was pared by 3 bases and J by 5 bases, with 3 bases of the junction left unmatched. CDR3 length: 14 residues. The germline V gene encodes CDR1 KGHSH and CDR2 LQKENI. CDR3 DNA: TGTGCCAGCTCACCGGGACAGGGGTTTACTGAAGCTTTCTTT. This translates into CASSPGQGFTEAFF.

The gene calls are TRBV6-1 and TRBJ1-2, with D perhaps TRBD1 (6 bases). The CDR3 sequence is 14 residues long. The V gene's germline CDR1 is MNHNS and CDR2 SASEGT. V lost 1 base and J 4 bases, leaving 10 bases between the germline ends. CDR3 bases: TGTGCCAGCAGTGAAGGGAGCAGGGGCTATGGCTACACCTTC. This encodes CASSEGSRGYGYTF.

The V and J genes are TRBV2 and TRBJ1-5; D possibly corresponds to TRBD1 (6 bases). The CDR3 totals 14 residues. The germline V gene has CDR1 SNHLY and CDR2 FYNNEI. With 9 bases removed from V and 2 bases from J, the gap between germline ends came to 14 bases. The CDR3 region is CARGASGGNQPQHF. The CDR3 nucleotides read TGTGCCAGGGGGGCCTCCGGCGGCAATCAGCCCCAGCATTTT.

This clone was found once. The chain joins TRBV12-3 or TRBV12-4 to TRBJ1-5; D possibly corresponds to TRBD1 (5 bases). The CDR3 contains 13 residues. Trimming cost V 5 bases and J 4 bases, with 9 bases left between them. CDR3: CASSATENQPQHF. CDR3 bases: TGTGCCAGCAGTGCGACAGAGAATCAGCCCCAGCATTTT.

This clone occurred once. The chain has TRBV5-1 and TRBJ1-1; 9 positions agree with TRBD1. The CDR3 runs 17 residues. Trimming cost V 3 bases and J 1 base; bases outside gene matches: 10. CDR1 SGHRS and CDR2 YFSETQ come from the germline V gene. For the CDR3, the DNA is TGCGCCAGCAGCTCACCCCCGGGGACAGGGAAGAACACTGAAGCTTTCTTT. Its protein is CASSSPPGTGKNTEAFF.

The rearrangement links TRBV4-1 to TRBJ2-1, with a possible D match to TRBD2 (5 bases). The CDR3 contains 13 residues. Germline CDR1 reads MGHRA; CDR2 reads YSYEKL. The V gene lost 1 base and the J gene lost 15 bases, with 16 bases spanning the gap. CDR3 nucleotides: TGCGCCAGCAGCCAAGCGAACTCGCGGGTTCTGTTCTTC. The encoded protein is CASSQANSRVLFF.